This TCR beta chain was observed in a study of OX40 agonist ivuxolimab in advanced cancers. Study-wide background: All patients had ivuxolimab intravenously every 2 weeks at 0.01 to 10 mg/kg. Hepatocellular carcinoma, melanoma, renal cell or head and neck cancer affected the dose-escalation patients.

The method was immunoSEQ multiplex PCR; TCRdb's version includes in-frame clones alone and lacks a portion of them. The data show roughly 51,000 clones, approximately 85% seen once. Trimming shortened V by 3 bases and J by 2 bases, and 9 bases separated the two germline ends. This CDR3 is 14 amino acids long. The germline CDR1 and CDR2 sequences are SGHVS and FQNEAQ. This clone has only one observation. Its antigen is as yet unknown. Findings and caveats of the study: Circulating CD4+ and CD8+ T cells showed clonal expansion by week 6 at 0.1 to 3.0 mg/kg.

The sequencing used CD4+ or CD8+ T cells sorted from blood, collected in a trial of the OX40 agonist ivuxolimab. The rearrangement uses TRBV7-8 and TRBJ2-3; D unresolved. The sequence was collected from an adult with an advanced solid tumor such as melanoma, head and neck, liver or kidney cancer. CDR3 residues: CASSLGRYTDTQYF. The CDR3 DNA sequence: TGTGCCAGCAGCTTGGGCCGCTACACAGATACGCAGTATTTT.